This entry features one T cell receptor (beta chain) sequence. The antigen is undetermined. The template for TCR beta VDJ and CDR3 sequence profiling was genomic DNA. Each CDR3 protein gets one entry after TCRdb re-called the reads with MiXCR. The sample holds 210,000 or so distinct CDR3 sequences, under 50% seen once. Trimming stripped 9 bases from V and 5 bases from J, with 22 bases between. CDR1 SEHNR and CDR2 FQNEAQ come from the germline V gene (reference sequence). The CDR3 is made up of 15 amino acids. For sequencing, patients were chosen who had shown expansion of CD8+CD57+ cells by flow cytometry. As a group, the patients uniformly had severe acquired aplastic anemia. The study sampled blood from patients who had received no therapy. These data originate in a study of CD8+CD57+ T cells in acquired aplastic anemia. As for the study in general: The mean DNA yield obtained from sorted CD4+ and CD8+ cells came to approximately 3.2 ug. Points from the study as a whole: Patients had around 28 CD8+ CDR3 sequences in common with controls (the shared set).

The sequence was obtained from a human donor with aplastic anemia. Source material: sorted CD4+, CD8+, or CD8+CD57+ T cells (not recorded which) from PBMCs. This rearrangement joins TRBV7-9 to TRBJ2-5, with a possible D match to TRBD1 (5 bases). The CDR3 coding sequence is TGTGCCAGTAGTATTAGACAGTGGGATCAGGAGACCCAGTACTTC. Amino acids: CASSIRQWDQETQYF.